The sequence of this T cell receptor (beta chain) was determined in a study of cytomegalovirus exposure and HLA in healthy donors. Study-wide points: For most TCR sequences rarity was the rule, although some public TCRs occurred in many donors. CMV serostatus was the sole immune exposure data available. The productive fraction for most TCR beta V segments was about 87% or about 30% in an earlier analysis.

The PCR made use of 60 Vbeta and 13 Jbeta primers. Some clones are missing from TCRdb's copy, which holds only in-frame ones; the method was immunoSEQ multiplex PCR. There are approximately 150,000 clones in the sample; over 70% occur only once, and approximately 15% lies in the top ten. As regards this clone: Its antigen is as yet unknown.

The TCR was taken from a woman in her 40s in good health and CMV-seronegative. Sequencing was performed on PBMCs.

The CDR3 nucleotides read TGTGCCAGCACCATGACAGTCGAAGAGACCCAGTACTTC. Its translation is CASTMTVEETQYF. The chain has TRBV2 and TRBJ2-5, with D tentatively TRBD1 (5 bases). Trimming stripped 7 bases from V and 3 bases from J, with 12 bases between. The CDR3 spans 13 residues. Per the germline V gene, CDR1 is SNHLY and CDR2 is FYNNEI.